This T cell receptor beta chain was sequenced during a study of cytomegalovirus exposure and HLA in healthy donors. PCR amplification relied on 60 Vbeta primers (plus 13 Jbeta primers). Per the study methods: Unique TCR beta chains numbered roughly 80 million in a later analysis, with some 9.9 million shared. Libraries were prepared by immunoSEQ multiplex PCR; TCRdb keeps only in-frame clonotypes and omits some of them. D and trimming were read from the DNA, whereas the V and J calls and clone size are those reported in that table. The data show tens of thousands of clones, and the top ten clones hold roughly 14%. With V trimmed by 5 bases and J by 4 bases, 12 bases remained unmatched. CDR3 length equals 16 residues. Germline lookup yields CDR1 ENHRY and CDR2 SYGVKD.

This sequence originates from a man in his fifties in good health and CMV-seropositive. The sample comprised PBMCs. V gene TRBV10-3 combines with J gene TRBJ2-3; 7 bases are a match to TRBD2. The CDR3 nucleotides are TGTGCCATCAGTCCGAGGAGACTAGCCGTATCAGATACGCAGTATTTT. Protein product: CAISPRRLAVSDTQYF.